This T cell receptor (beta chain) was captured by sequencing in a study of T cells in Graves' hyperthyroidism and ophthalmopathy. Study details: Pretreatment peripheral blood was obtained at initial diagnosis. Study-level findings and limits: Model-based prediction identified ophthalmopathy a median about 7 months prior to its onset.

This clonotype was seen a few times. The antigen is unknown. This CDR3 region has 18 residues. Germline V gene lookup returns CDR1 MGHRA and CDR2 YSYEKL. Trimming removed 0 bases at V and 6 bases at J, with 18 bases between. These patients, aged 18 to 65, had recently diagnosed hyperthyroidism lasting under 2 months. Fresh peripheral blood, 10 ml, yielded the PBMCs. TCR beta CDR3 region amplification was performed from RNA transcripts. The TCR CDR3 was amplified in a first-round RT-PCR using the HTBI primer set. Using its own MiXCR run on the multiplex PCR reads, TCRdb lists one record per CDR3 protein. This table has about 300,000 distinct CDR3 sequences, 13% appearing once.

The chain employs TRBV4-1 and TRBJ1-6; possibly TRBD1 for D (5 bases). The sample comprised blood. The TCR originated in a woman aged 25 to 39 with Graves' hyperthyroidism that later progressed to Graves' ophthalmopathy. The CDR3 DNA follows: TGCGCCAGCAGCCAAGATCCCTCTCCGGGACGGAGTAATTCACCCCTCCACTTT. Encoded protein: CASSQDPSPGRSNSPLHF.